This section outlines one T cell receptor (beta chain) sequence together with its context. This record belongs to a study of blood T cell repertoires in COVID-19. The overall study: The origin of the acute and convalescent COVID-19 samples was the United States, Italy and Spain. T cells, B-cell-depleted T cells, or PBMCs supplied cDNA or gDNA.

Data came from immunoSEQ multiplex PCR; TCRdb stores just in-frame clones and leaves some out. Here the sample spans around 270,000 clones, 84% being singletons. Trimming cost V 5 bases and J 7 bases; bases outside gene matches: 10. Germline V gene data show CDR1 as SNHLY and CDR2 as FYNNEI. The CDR3 covers 15 residues. This TCR derives from a person aged 65-85 years with COVID-19, enrolled during active disease. This chain uses TRBV2 with TRBJ1-3; 8 nucleotides match TRBD1. Sequencing was performed on peripheral blood. CDR3 bases: TGTGCCAGCAGTCCGGACAGGGACCCAACGAACACCATATATTTT. Translation: CASSPDRDPTNTIYF. Filled out from reference TRBV2 and TRBJ1-3, the complete variable domain reads EPEVTQTPSHQVTQMGQEVILRCVPISNHLYFYWYRQILGQKVEFLVSFYNNEISEKSEIFDDQFSVERPDGSNFTLKIRSTKLEDSAMYFCASSPDRDPTNTIYFGEGSWLTVV.